The entry below gives a single TCR beta chain sequence along with its context. Its specificity is not known. Measured with immunoSEQ multiplex PCR; TCRdb has only the in-frame clones, and not every one. The sample has tens of thousands of clones, approximately 89% seen once. The sample originates from a study of OX40 agonist ivuxolimab in advanced cancers. Study-wide results and caveats: Clonal expansion was among the lowest in partial responders at 0.1-3.0 mg/kg, especially CD8+. Antigen specificity was not determined for the expanded peripheral T cells.

The receptor was isolated from an adult with an advanced solid tumor such as melanoma, head and neck, liver or kidney cancer. The specimen comprised CD4+ or CD8+ T cells sorted from blood, sampled in a trial of the OX40 agonist ivuxolimab.

This chain's CDR3 is CASSLVDRDQPQHF. In DNA form, the CDR3 reads TGTGCCAGCAGCTTAGTAGACCGCGATCAGCCCCAGCATTTT. The rearrangement uses TRBV7-8 and TRBJ1-5; D not certain. There are 14 residues in the CDR3. The germline gives CDR1 SGHVS, CDR2 FQNEAQ. Trimming took off 1 base at V and 5 bases at J, with 9 bases between the two ends.